Below, 14 T cell receptor beta chains from the same sample are listed, as sequenced in a study of blood T cell repertoires in COVID-19. TCRdb's copy holds only in-frame clones and misses some; the assay was immunoSEQ multiplex PCR. Here the sample spans some 65,000 clones, around three quarters being singletons. Specimen: peripheral blood. These receptor sequences come from a human donor in a cohort sampled during active COVID-19.

Judged by abundance, this clone is medium-sized. The chain carries TRBV4-1 and TRBJ2-7, with D perhaps matching TRBD2 (5 bases). Germline CDR1 reads MGHRA; CDR2 reads YSYEKL. There are 15 residues in the CDR3. The V and J ends lost 0 bases and 5 bases respectively, with 14 bases between them. The CDR3 nucleotides read TGCGCCAGCAGCCAAGAAGACTCGAGGGTCGACGAGCAGTACTTC. Translating gives CASSQEDSRVDEQYF.

This CDR3 reads CASSQVGLANTGELFF. DNA for the CDR3: TGCGCCAGCAGCCAGGTAGGACTGGCGAACACCGGGGAGCTGTTTTTT. The V call is TRBV4-3, the J call TRBJ2-2, with D possibly TRBD2 on 5 matching bases. CDR1 is LGHNA, CDR2 YSLEER, per germline. The CDR3 loop spans 16 amino acids. Trimming removed 3 bases from V and 0 bases from J, with 11 bases in between.

This chain connects TRBV20-1 to TRBJ2-7; TRBD2 agrees at 9 bases. The CDR3 is made up of 14 amino acids. Germline values: CDR1 DFQATT, CDR2 SNEGSKA (reference sequence). V gave up 3 bases and J gave up 2 bases; unmatched junction bases: 5. CDR3 in amino acids: CSASNPSGTYEQYF. CDR3 in DNA: TGCAGTGCTAGTAATCCTAGCGGGACCTACGAGCAGTACTTC.

Here the CDR3 reads CASSSVSGNYEQYF. CDR3 nucleotide sequence: TGTGCCAGCAGCTCCGTTAGCGGGAACTACGAGCAGTACTTC. The V call is TRBV7-2, the J call TRBJ2-7, with 8 positions matching TRBD2. With V trimmed by 4 bases and J by 3 bases, 5 bases remained unmatched. The CDR3 length is 14 residues. Germline loops: CDR1 SGHTA, CDR2 FQGNSA.

Notes on this clone: An end of the junction does not agree with germline; a read error may underlie this. The chain employs TRBV2 and TRBJ1-5; the match to TRBD1 covers 9 bases. Germline assignment: CDR1 SNHLY and CDR2 FYNNEI. The CDR3 is made up of 13 amino acids. CDR3 nucleotide sequence: TGTGCCAGCAGCCGGGAGTTAGGACAGGGGAGTTATTTT. It is translated as CASSRELGQGSYF.

V is TRBV15 and J is TRBJ2-5; D is unclear. The CDR3 covers 13 residues. Germline CDR1 LNHNV, CDR2 YYDKDF (reference sequence). Trimming left V 1 base short and J 3 bases short, with 6 bases between. DNA for the CDR3: TGTGCCACCAGCAGAGCCCCTAAAGAGACCCAGTACTTC. As protein: CATSRAPKETQYF.

The V gene is TRBV5-1, the J gene TRBJ2-7, with a weak D call TRBD1 (6 bases). Germline loops: CDR1 SGHRS, CDR2 YFSETQ. The germline V and J ends were trimmed by 1 base and 4 bases, with 18 bases remaining between them. This CDR3 is 16 amino acids long. The DNA for the CDR3 is TGCGCCAGCAGCTTGTTTCCTGGACAGCAAGGTTACGAGCAGTACTTC. Its translation is CASSLFPGQQGYEQYF.

The gene calls are TRBV5-4 and TRBJ1-1, with D possibly matching TRBD1 (6 bases). V lost 6 bases to trimming and J lost 7 bases, with 16 bases between them. Germline CDR1 SGHNT, CDR2 YYREEE (reference sequence). The CDR3 runs 13 residues. The CDR3 reads CASNRDRSGEAFF. In nucleotides, the CDR3 is TGTGCCAGCAACAGAGACAGGAGTGGTGAAGCTTTCTTT.

This chain joins TRBV19 and TRBJ1-1, with 7 nucleotides matching TRBD1. V lost 9 bases and J lost 1; bases outside the gene matches: 8. The CDR3 sequence is 14 residues long. Germline values: CDR1 LNHDA, CDR2 SQIVND (reference sequence). Here the CDR3 reads CASLGQARNTEAFF. DNA for the CDR3: TGTGCCAGCCTCGGACAGGCCAGGAACACTGAAGCTTTCTTT.

The chain has TRBV24-1 and TRBJ2-2; unclear D gene. Trimming took 4 bases from V and 2 from J, leaving 10 bases between them. This CDR3 comprises 15 residues. Per the germline V gene, CDR1 is KGHDR and CDR2 is SFDVKD. The CDR3 is CATSEARSNTGELFF. The CDR3 region has the DNA TGTGCCACCAGTGAAGCGAGGAGCAACACCGGGGAGCTGTTTTTT.

The chain links TRBV29-1 to TRBJ2-5, with D maybe TRBD2 (6 bases). The V end lost 7 bases, the J end lost 2 bases, and 17 bases lay between the germline ends. CDR1 is SQVTM, CDR2 ANQGSEA, per germline. The CDR3 is 14 amino acids. The CDR3 region has the DNA TGCAGCGCCCGAGCGGACTACCGTCAAGAGACCCAGTACTTC. This encodes CSARADYRQETQYF.

The chain recombines TRBV10-3 with TRBJ1-6, with 10 nucleotides matching TRBD1. CDR1 is ENHRY and CDR2 is SYGVKD in the germline V gene. The CDR3 has 13 amino acids. The ends lost 6 bases at V and 10 bases at J; junction bases unmatched: 3. CDR3 sequence reads: CAIRTGGGSPLHF. CDR3 in DNA: TGTGCCATCAGGACAGGGGGCGGGTCACCCCTCCACTTT.

The genes are TRBV7-6 and TRBJ2-1, with D perhaps matching TRBD2 (6 bases). V dropped 5 bases and J dropped 3 bases, with 11 bases sitting between them. The CDR3 totals 14 residues. Germline V gene sequence: CDR1 SGHVS, CDR2 FNYEAQ. The CDR3 DNA follows: TGTGCCAGCAGCGATAGCGGAATCTACAATGAGCAGTTCTTC. Amino acid sequence: CASSDSGIYNEQFF.

CDR3 region: CASSYKQSYEQYF. In nucleotides, the CDR3 is TGTGCCAGCAGTTACAAACAGTCCTACGAGCAGTACTTC. The chain joins TRBV6-5 to TRBJ2-7, with D unresolved. Trimming cost V 2 bases and J 1 base, with 6 bases left between them. Germline values: CDR1 MNHEY, CDR2 SVGAGI. The CDR3 loop spans 13 amino acids.